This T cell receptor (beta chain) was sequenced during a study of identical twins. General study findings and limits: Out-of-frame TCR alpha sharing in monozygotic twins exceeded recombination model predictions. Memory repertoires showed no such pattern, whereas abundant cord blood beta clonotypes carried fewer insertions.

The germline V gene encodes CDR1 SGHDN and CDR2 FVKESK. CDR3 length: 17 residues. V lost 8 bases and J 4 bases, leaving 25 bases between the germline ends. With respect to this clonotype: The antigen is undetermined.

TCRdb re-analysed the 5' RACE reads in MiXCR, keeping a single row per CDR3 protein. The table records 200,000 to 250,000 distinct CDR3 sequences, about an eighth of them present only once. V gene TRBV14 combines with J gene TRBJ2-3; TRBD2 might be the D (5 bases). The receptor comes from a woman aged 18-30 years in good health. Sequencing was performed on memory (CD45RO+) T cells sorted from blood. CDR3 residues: CASRPRRTLTRADTQYF. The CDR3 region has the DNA TGTGCCAGCCGACCCCGCCGGACTCTCACACGGGCAGATACGCAGTATTTT. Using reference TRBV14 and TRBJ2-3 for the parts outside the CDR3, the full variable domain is EAGVTQFPSHSVIEKGQTVTLRCDPISGHDNLYWYRRVMGKEIKFLLHFVKESKQDESGMPNNRFLAERTGGTYSTLKVQPAELEDSGVYFCASRPRRTLTRADTQYFGPGTRLTVL.